The clone carrying this T cell receptor beta chain was seen a single time. Antigen unknown. Germline V CDR1 and CDR2: GTSNPN, SVGIG (reference sequence). The V gene lost 7 bases and the J gene lost 5 bases, with 9 bases spanning the gap. The CDR3 is 10 amino acids. This entry comes from a study of PD-1 blockade in mismatch repair-deficient tumors. Across the study: Patients had eleven to twelve mismatch repair-deficient cancer types and were previously treated and progressing. Study findings and constraints: Rapid post-treatment expansion, then contraction, generally preceding radiologic response, marked tumor-resident clones.

PCR or immunohistochemistry showed mismatch repair deficiency in every enrolled patient. TCR sequencing covered a few patients who responded to pembrolizumab. Only in-frame clones appear in the TCRdb table, and some are missing; sequencing was by immunoSEQ multiplex PCR. The sample holds some 26,000 clones, about 83% seen once. The TCR originated in an adult with mismatch repair-deficient cancer. The specimen comprised peripheral blood, sampled 12 weeks after starting pembrolizumab. The V gene is TRBV30, the J gene TRBJ2-7; no clear D gene. As DNA, the CDR3 is TGTGCCTTTGGATGGAACGAGCAGTACTTC. Amino acids: CAFGWNEQYF.